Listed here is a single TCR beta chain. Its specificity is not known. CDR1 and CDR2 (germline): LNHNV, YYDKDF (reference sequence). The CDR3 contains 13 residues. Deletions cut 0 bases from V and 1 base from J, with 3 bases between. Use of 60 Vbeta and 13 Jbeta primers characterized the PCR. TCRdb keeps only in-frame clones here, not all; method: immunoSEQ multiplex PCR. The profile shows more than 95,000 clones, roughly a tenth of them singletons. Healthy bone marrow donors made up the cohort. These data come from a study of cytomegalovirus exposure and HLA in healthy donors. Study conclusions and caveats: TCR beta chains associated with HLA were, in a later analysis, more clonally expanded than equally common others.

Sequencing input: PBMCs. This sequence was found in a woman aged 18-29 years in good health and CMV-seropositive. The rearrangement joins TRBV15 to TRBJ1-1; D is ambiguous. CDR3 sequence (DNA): TGTGCCACCAGCAGAGACCAGAACACTGAAGCTTTCTTT. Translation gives CATSRDQNTEAFF.